Sequencing of this T cell receptor beta chain was carried out in a study of blood T cell repertoires in COVID-19. Study-wide background: There were acute and convalescent COVID-19 samples, and they came from the United States, Italy and Spain. PBMCs, B-cell-depleted T cells, or T cells were the source of the cDNA or gDNA that made up the material.

CDR1 MGHRA and CDR2 YSYEKL come from the germline V gene. The J segment lost 7 bases and the V segment lost 5 bases, leaving 5 bases of the junction unmatched. This CDR3 contains 13 residues. It was during active infection that Seattle patients were enrolled and then longitudinally followed. Original methodology: Reference gene primers were amplified, and this amplification served to estimate nucleated cell counts. TCRdb's table, derived via immunoSEQ multiplex PCR, lists solely in-frame clones and lacks some. V and J calls and clone size are as listed in that table; D and trimming were resolved from the DNA. The sample lists 270,000 or so clones, nearly 90% seen once, with 2.1% in the top ten.

The rearrangement uses TRBV4-1 and TRBJ1-1; TRBD1 aligns across 9 bases. The sequenced sample was peripheral blood. The TCR comes from a woman aged 60-70 years with COVID-19, enrolled during active disease. The CDR3 region is CASSYRGRGEAFF. DNA of the CDR3: TGCGCCAGCAGCTACAGGGGGCGTGGTGAAGCTTTCTTT.